This passage covers 3 T cell receptor beta chains from one sample sequenced in a study of shared clonotypes between healthy human individuals. Measured with immunoSEQ multiplex PCR; TCRdb has only the in-frame clones, and not every one. The sample contains a few million clones, 80% to 95% of which appear only once. Sequencing input: naive CD4+ T cells from PBMCs. Documented subset: CD45RA+ positively selected. The origin of the receptors is a man between 18 and 29 years old in good health. Some clones in this sample may be carry-over from other donors' samples.

The chain uses TRBV19 and TRBJ1-3; perhaps TRBD1 as D (6 bases). This CDR3 has 14 amino acids. Trimming removed 7 bases from V and 5 bases from J, with 15 bases in between. Per germline, CDR1 LNHDA and CDR2 SQIVND (reference sequence). The CDR3 spells CASKPGQVRNTIYF. CDR3 sequence (DNA): TGTGCCAGTAAACCGGGACAAGTAAGAAACACCATATATTTT. The complete variable domain, with remaining parts taken from reference TRBV19 and TRBJ1-3, reads DGGITQSPKYLFRKEGQNVTLSCEQNLNHDAMYWYRQDPGQGLRLIYYSQIVNDFQKGDIAEGYSVSREKKESFPLTVTSAQKNPTAFYLCASKPGQVRNTIYFGEGSWLTVV.

The genes are TRBV5-5 and TRBJ2-3, with 10 bases identical to TRBD2. J gave up 3 bases and V 0 bases, and 4 bases lay outside the gene matches. In germline, CDR1 is SGHKS, CDR2 YYEKEE (reference sequence). CDR3 length: 16 amino acids. The DNA for the CDR3 is TGTGCCAGCAGCTTGGACCTAGCGGGAGTTACAGATACGCAGTATTTT. Its protein is CASSLDLAGVTDTQYF.

About this clone: At one end, the junction sequence differs from germline, possibly due to a read error. V and J are TRBV5-1 and TRBJ2-3; either TRBD1 or TRBD2 may fit D (5 bases each). Germline-derived CDR1 and CDR2 are SGHRS and YFSETQ. This CDR3 is 14 amino acids long. The CDR3 DNA is TGCGCCAGCAGATTGGGCGGGCCAGGGGATACGCAGTATTTT. Encoded protein: CASRLGGPGDTQYF.